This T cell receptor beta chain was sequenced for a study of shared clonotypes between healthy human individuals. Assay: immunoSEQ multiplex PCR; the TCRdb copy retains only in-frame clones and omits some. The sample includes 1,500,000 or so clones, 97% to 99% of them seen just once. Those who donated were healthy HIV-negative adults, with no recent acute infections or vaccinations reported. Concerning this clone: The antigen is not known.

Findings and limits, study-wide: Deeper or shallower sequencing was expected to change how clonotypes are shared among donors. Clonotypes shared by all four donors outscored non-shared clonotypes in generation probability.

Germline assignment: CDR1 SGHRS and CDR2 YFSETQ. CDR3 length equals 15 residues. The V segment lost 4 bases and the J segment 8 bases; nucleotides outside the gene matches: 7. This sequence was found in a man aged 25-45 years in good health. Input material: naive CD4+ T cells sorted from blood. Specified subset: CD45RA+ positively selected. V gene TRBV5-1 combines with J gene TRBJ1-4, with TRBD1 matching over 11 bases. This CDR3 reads CASSLRDRGNEKLFF. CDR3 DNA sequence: TGCGCCAGCAGCCTCCGGGACAGGGGGAACGAAAAACTGTTTTTT.